Below are 11 T cell receptor beta chains sequenced from a single sample in a study of blood T cell repertoires in COVID-19. The method was immunoSEQ multiplex PCR; TCRdb's version includes in-frame clones alone and lacks a portion of them. The sample consists of roughly 310,000 clones, 90% of them appearing once. Sequenced input: PBMCs or T cells enriched from blood (not recorded which). The source of these receptors is a man in his 60s who had recovered from COVID-19.

This chain links TRBV3-1 (or the pseudogene TRBV3-2) with TRBJ1-4; no definite D call. Germline-derived CDR1 and CDR2 are LGHDT and YNNKEL (reference sequence). CDR3 size: 15 residues. V was cut by 2 bases and J by 7 bases, with 14 bases left in between. CDR3 sequence: CASSQSSGVGEKLFF. As DNA, the CDR3 is TGTGCCAGCAGCCAATCTTCCGGGGTCGGTGAAAAACTGTTTTTT.

The chain recombines TRBV11-2 with TRBJ2-7; D ambiguous. Germline assignment: CDR1 SGHAT and CDR2 FQNNGV. The CDR3 consists of 14 residues. V lost 0 bases to trimming and J lost 0 bases, with 6 bases between them. The DNA for the CDR3 is TGTGCCAGCAGCTTAGATGTGAGCTCCTACGAGCAGTACTTC. Its translation: CASSLDVSSYEQYF.

The J gene is TRBJ1-3, the V gene TRBV30; no clear D gene. V gave up 2 bases and J gave up 0 bases, with 8 bases separating them. This CDR3 spans 14 amino acids. The germline gives CDR1 GTSNPN, CDR2 SVGIG (reference sequence). CDR3 protein: CAWSTGNSGNTIYF. The DNA for the CDR3 is TGTGCCTGGAGTACCGGGAACTCTGGAAACACCATATATTTT. Based on the CDR3 plus reference TRBV30 and TRBJ1-3, the full variable domain is SQTIHQWPATLVQPVGSPLSLECTVEGTSNPNLYWYRQAAGRGLQLLFYSVGIGQISSEVPQNLSASRPQDRQFILSSKKLLLSDSGFYLCAWSTGNSGNTIYFGEGSWLTVV.

For this clone: A read error may account for a junction end that differs from germline. This chain links TRBV19 with TRBJ1-1, with D possibly TRBD1 on 6 matching bases. Germline CDR1 is LNHDA and CDR2 is SQIVND (reference sequence). The CDR3 covers 13 residues. The CDR3 coding sequence is TGTGCCGGTAGTACAGGGCCGAACACTGAAGCTTTCTTT. This translates into CAGSTGPNTEAFF.

The chain links TRBV18 to TRBJ1-2; D remains unclear. Per the germline V gene, CDR1 is KGHSH and CDR2 is LQKENI. This CDR3 has 15 amino acids. V was pared by 2 bases and J by 3 bases, with 13 bases between. CDR3 protein: CASSPSSAGDYGYTF. The CDR3 coding sequence is TGTGCCAGCTCACCATCCTCGGCAGGTGACTATGGCTACACCTTC.

The chain carries TRBV3-1 (or the pseudogene TRBV3-2) and TRBJ2-3; TRBD2 agrees at 8 bases. Losses at the gene ends were 2 bases for V and 6 bases for J; bases not matched to a gene: 7. This CDR3 has 15 residues. The germline V gene has CDR1 LGHDT and CDR2 YNNKEL (reference sequence). The CDR3 DNA reads as TGTGCCAGCAGCCAATCGAGCGGGAGATCCGATACGCAGTATTTT. It is translated as CASSQSSGRSDTQYF.

The rearrangement links TRBV2 to TRBJ1-1; D is uncertain. V lost 7 bases to trimming and J lost 1 base, with 16 bases between them. Germline CDR1 SNHLY, CDR2 FYNNEI. The CDR3 runs to 15 residues. This CDR3 is CASTEDTMRNTEAFF. For the CDR3, the DNA is TGTGCCAGCACCGAGGATACCATGAGGAACACTGAAGCTTTCTTT.

The chain combines TRBV5-3 with TRBJ1-2, with D unclear. TRBV5-3 is known as an ORF, though its function is uncertain. Trimming took 1 base from V and 5 from J, leaving 24 bases between them. The CDR3 contains 18 residues. The CDR3 DNA is TGTGCCAGAAGCTTGCCAACTCGACGGCCGGGGAAGGGATATGGCTACACCTTC. It is translated as CARSLPTRRPGKGYGYTF.

V and J are TRBV5-1 and TRBJ2-7; TRBD2 matches 9 bases. The CDR3 covers 19 residues. Germline V gene lookup returns CDR1 SGHRS and CDR2 YFSETQ. V lost 0 bases and J lost 0; bases outside the gene matches: 13. The CDR3 sequence: CASSLVPASGKSTSYEQYF. The DNA for the CDR3 is TGCGCCAGCAGCTTGGTTCCTGCTAGCGGGAAGAGTACCTCCTACGAGCAGTACTTC.

V and J are TRBV6-2 or TRBV6-3 and TRBJ1-1; D might be TRBD1 (5 bases). The germline V gene encodes CDR1 MNHEY and CDR2 SVGEGT. Trimming took off 8 bases at V and 6 bases at J, with 16 bases between the two ends. The CDR3 covers 13 residues. CDR3 bases: TGTGCCAGCGGCCTTTGGGGGGGTCCTGAAGCTTTCTTT. Encoded protein: CASGLWGGPEAFF.

The chain has TRBV19 and TRBJ2-7; 7 nucleotides match TRBD1. V lost 4 bases, J lost 6 bases, and 12 bases stayed unmatched. There are 15 residues in the CDR3. The germline V gene has CDR1 LNHDA and CDR2 SQIVND (reference sequence). The CDR3 nucleotides are TGTGCCAGTAGTAGGGCGGAGACAGGGAATTTCGAGCAGTACTTC. Amino acid sequence: CASSRAETGNFEQYF.